This TCR beta chain was sequenced during a study of beta chain features in type 1 diabetes. What was sequenced were expressed TCRB transcripts, since all of the isolated RNA had been reverse transcribed. Only in-frame clones appear in the TCRdb table, and some are missing; sequencing was by immunoSEQ multiplex PCR. The sample shows around 400,000 clones, 10% to 15% of them seen only once. V was clipped by 0 bases and J by 0 bases, with 10 bases between them. The length of the CDR3 is 16 residues. Germline loops: CDR1 LGHNA, CDR2 YNFKEQ. This chain joins TRBV4-2 and TRBJ2-3; D is perhaps TRBD1 (5 bases). The sequenced sample was naive CD4+ T cells from blood. The sequence was obtained from a man between 18 and 35 years old in good health. CDR3 protein: CASSQETGESTDTQYF. The CDR3 coding sequence is TGTGCCAGCAGCCAAGAAACAGGAGAAAGCACAGATACGCAGTATTTT.